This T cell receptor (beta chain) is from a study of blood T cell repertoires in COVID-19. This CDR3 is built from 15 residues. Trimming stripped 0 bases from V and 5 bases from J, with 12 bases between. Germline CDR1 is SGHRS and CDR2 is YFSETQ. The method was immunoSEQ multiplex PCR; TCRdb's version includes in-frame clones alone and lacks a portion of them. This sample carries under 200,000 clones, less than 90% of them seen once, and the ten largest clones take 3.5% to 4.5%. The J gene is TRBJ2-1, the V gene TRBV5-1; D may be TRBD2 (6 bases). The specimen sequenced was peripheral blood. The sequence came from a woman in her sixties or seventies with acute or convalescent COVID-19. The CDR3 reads CASSLVRDSHNEQFF. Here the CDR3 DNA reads TGCGCCAGCAGCTTGGTCCGGGACTCACACAATGAGCAGTTCTTC.